The clone carrying this T cell receptor beta chain came up a few times. Its antigen is as yet unknown. This PCR relied on a set of 60 Vbeta primers and 13 Jbeta primers. Clones were sequenced by immunoSEQ multiplex PCR, and TCRdb holds only the in-frame ones, with some missing. The table includes 120,000 to 150,000 clones, roughly 80% detected once. This specimen comes from a study of cytomegalovirus exposure and HLA in healthy donors. As for the study in general: Of approximately 400 genotyped donors, about 81% clustered with self-reported Caucasian donors.

Whole-study results and caveats: Later on, a genetic analysis was performed. It linked a missense variant in DCLRE1C with V- and J-gene trimming of TCR beta. In a later analysis, most CMV-associated TCR beta chains appeared HLA-restricted. The study put 150 to 200 TCR beta chains on its list as cytomegalovirus-associated.

J lost 5 bases, V lost 3 bases, and 7 bases had no gene match. The CDR3 totals 16 residues. From germline, CDR1 is LGHNA and CDR2 YSLEER. The receptor was isolated from a man aged 18 to 30 in good health and CMV-seronegative. This chain joins TRBV4-3 and TRBJ2-2, with 9 bases aligning to TRBD1. What was sequenced was PBMCs. The CDR3 region is CASSHHRDRVTGELFF. The CDR3 region has the DNA TGCGCCAGCAGCCATCATAGGGACAGGGTTACCGGGGAGCTGTTTTTT.